Only a few counts were recorded for the clone carrying this TCR beta chain. Fresh-frozen tumor tissue and more than two years of survival data were available for all. All glioblastoma patients lacked an isocitrate dehydrogenase mutation. This record comes from a study of glioma-infiltrating T cells after dendritic cell vaccination. About the study: Dendritic cell vaccination trial patients had either newly diagnosed or recurrent glioblastoma.

Repertoires were generated with immunoSEQ multiplex PCR, while TCRdb's copy carries only in-frame clones and drops some. Of some 73,000 clones listed, more than 65% are singletons. This material consisted of blood, taken before dendritic cell vaccination. The source of this sequence is a human donor with glioblastoma.

The CDR3 DNA is TGTGCCAGCTCACTGCAGGGAGGTGGCGGGGAGCTGTTTTTT. Translating it yields CASSLQGGGGELFF. The chain employs TRBV18 and TRBJ2-2, with D possibly TRBD2 on 6 matching bases. Per the germline V gene, CDR1 is KGHSH and CDR2 is LQKENI. The CDR3 is 14 residues long. V shed 4 bases and J shed 7 bases, with 13 bases lying between them.